These 6 T cell receptor beta chains share one sample of origin, sequenced in a study of persistence of HIV-infected CD4 T cells. Lysates of CMV-infected fibroblasts at around 9.1 ug/mL stimulated these cells. CD40L-negative CD69-negative CD45RO-high memory CD4+ T cells were sorted as populations depleted of antigen-responding cells. The immunoSEQ assay was version 4, run in survey mode. Libraries were prepared by immunoSEQ multiplex PCR; TCRdb keeps only in-frame clonotypes and omits some of them. Seen here are about 48,000 clones, more than 70% observed once, and the top ten hold around 2.9%. These receptors have no identified antigens. Sample: CD4+ T cells sorted from PBMCs after approximately 19-hour stimulation, taken from a patient who received antiretroviral therapy. The receptors shown here come from an adult man with HIV who was CMV-seropositive.

J is TRBJ2-5 and V is TRBV4-1; 8 bases align to TRBD1. Unmatched junction bases numbered 9, after V lost 4 bases and J lost 2 bases. The CDR3 totals 16 residues. In germline, CDR1 is MGHRA, CDR2 YSYEKL. This chain's CDR3 is CASSPSHRGVQETQYF. The DNA of the CDR3 is TGCGCCAGCAGCCCCTCCCACAGGGGGGTTCAAGAGACCCAGTACTTC.

This clone is large within its sample. The J gene is TRBJ1-5, the V gene TRBV19, with 8 bases aligning to TRBD1. After removal of 6 bases from V and 2 bases from J, the junction contained 6 bases not matched to a gene. The V gene's germline CDR1 is LNHDA and CDR2 SQIVND (reference sequence). This CDR3 is 15 amino acids long. Written as DNA, the CDR3 is TGTGCCAGTAGACCGGACAGGGAACGCAATCAGCCCCAGCATTTT. Its protein product is CASRPDRERNQPQHF.

This chain uses TRBV10-3 with TRBJ1-6, with D uncertain. The V and J ends lost 4 bases and 0 bases respectively, with 7 bases between them. This CDR3 is built from 15 residues. CDR1 is ENHRY and CDR2 is SYGVKD in the germline V gene. This CDR3 reads CAISVGSSYNSPLHF. CDR3 nucleotide sequence: TGTGCCATCAGTGTCGGGAGCTCCTATAATTCACCCCTCCACTTT.

The chain recombines TRBV7-2 with TRBJ2-2; D remains unclear. Germline CDR1 SGHTA, CDR2 FQGNSA. This CDR3 has 15 residues. V shed 0 bases and J shed 1 base, with 6 bases lying between them. The CDR3 spells CASSLALGNTGELFF. The CDR3 DNA follows: TGTGCCAGCAGCTTAGCGCTGGGGAACACCGGGGAGCTGTTTTTT. The full variable domain, rest sourced from reference TRBV7-2 and TRBJ2-2, is GAGVSQSPSNKVTEKGKDVELRCDPISGHTALYWYRQSLGQGLEFLIYFQGNSAPDKSGLPSDRFSAERTGGSVSTLTIQRTQQEDSAVYLCASSLALGNTGELFFGEGSRLTVL.

The chain employs TRBV2 and TRBJ2-3; D is perhaps TRBD1 or TRBD2 (5 bases each). V lost 8 bases and J lost 0, with 18 bases in between. CDR1 is SNHLY, CDR2 FYNNEI, per germline. This CDR3 contains 16 residues. The CDR3 reads CASWGTSRSSTDTQYF. In DNA, the CDR3 is TGTGCCAGCTGGGGGACGAGCAGATCTAGCACAGATACGCAGTATTTT.

The genes are TRBV18 and TRBJ1-4; no reliable D call. Germline CDR1 reads KGHSH; CDR2 reads LQKENI. CDR3 length: 14 residues. The V gene lost 4 bases and the J gene lost 3 bases, with 9 bases spanning the gap. The CDR3 sequence: CASSQGAANEKLFF. As DNA, the CDR3 is TGTGCCAGCTCACAGGGAGCGGCTAATGAAAAACTGTTTTTT.